This entry concerns a single TCR beta chain. What it binds is not known. PCR was performed a second time for about 7 to 11 cycles using a sample-barcoded 5' primer and a J-beta primer mix. TCRdb independently ran MiXCR on the 5' RACE reads; one entry per CDR3 protein. This repertoire shows about 720,000 distinct CDR3 sequences, 22% found once; its top ten account for around 21%. This sample stems from a study of blood T cells in healthy people across ages. The donors, healthy Caucasians from Russia, were aged about 6 to 95. Study-wide findings and caveats: Unsorted PBMCs blocked a conclusive comparison of naive and antigen-experienced cells. Aged donors had fewer naive CD4+ cells and lower diversity than long-lived donors.

The CDR3 consists of 15 residues. Germline V gives CDR1 DFQATT, CDR2 SNEGSKA (reference sequence). Trimming cost V 2 bases and J 6 bases, with 17 bases left between them. The chain links TRBV20-1 to TRBJ2-1, with D tentatively TRBD1 or TRBD2 (5 bases each). This TCR came from a man between 70 and 80 years old in good health. Material for sequencing was blood. The chain's CDR3 is CSARLVGRAGNEQFF. The CDR3 DNA follows: TGCAGTGCTAGATTGGTGGGACGGGCGGGCAATGAGCAGTTCTTC.